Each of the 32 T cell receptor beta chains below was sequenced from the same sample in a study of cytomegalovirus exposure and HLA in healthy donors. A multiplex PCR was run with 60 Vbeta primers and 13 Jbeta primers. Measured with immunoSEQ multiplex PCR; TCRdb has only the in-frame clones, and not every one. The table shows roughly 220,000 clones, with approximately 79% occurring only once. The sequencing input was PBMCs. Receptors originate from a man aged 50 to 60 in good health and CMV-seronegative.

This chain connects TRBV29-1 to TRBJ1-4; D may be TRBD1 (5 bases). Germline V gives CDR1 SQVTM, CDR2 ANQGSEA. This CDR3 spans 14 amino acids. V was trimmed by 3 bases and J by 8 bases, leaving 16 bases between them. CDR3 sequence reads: CSVEVAERGEKLFF. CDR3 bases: TGCAGCGTTGAGGTGGCAGAGCGGGGCGAAAAACTGTTTTTT.

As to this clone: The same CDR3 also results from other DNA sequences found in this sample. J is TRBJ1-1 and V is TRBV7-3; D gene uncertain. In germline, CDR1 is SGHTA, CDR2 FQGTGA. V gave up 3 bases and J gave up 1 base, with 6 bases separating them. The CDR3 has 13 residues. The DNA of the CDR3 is TGTGCCAGCAGCTTGGGCAGGAACACTGAAGCTTTCTTT. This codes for CASSLGRNTEAFF.

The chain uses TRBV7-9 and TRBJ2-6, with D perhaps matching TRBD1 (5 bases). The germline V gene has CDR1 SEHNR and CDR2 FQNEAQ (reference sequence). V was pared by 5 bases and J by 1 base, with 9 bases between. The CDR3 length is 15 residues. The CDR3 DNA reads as TGTGCCAGCAGCACGCAGGGATCTGGGGCCAACGTCCTGACTTTC. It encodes CASSTQGSGANVLTF.

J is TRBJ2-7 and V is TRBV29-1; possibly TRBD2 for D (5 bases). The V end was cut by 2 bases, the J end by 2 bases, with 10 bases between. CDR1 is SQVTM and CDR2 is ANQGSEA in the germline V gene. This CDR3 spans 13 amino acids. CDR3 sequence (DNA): TGCAGCGTTGAACGAGGGCCCCCCTACGAGCAGTACTTC. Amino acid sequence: CSVERGPPYEQYF.

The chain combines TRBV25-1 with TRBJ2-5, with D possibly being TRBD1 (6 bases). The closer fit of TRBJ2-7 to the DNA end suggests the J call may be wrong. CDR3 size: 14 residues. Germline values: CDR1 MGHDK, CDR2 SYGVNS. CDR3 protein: CASSETGSHYEQYF. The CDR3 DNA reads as TGTGCCAGCAGTGAGACAGGCAGCCACTACGAGCAGTACTTC.

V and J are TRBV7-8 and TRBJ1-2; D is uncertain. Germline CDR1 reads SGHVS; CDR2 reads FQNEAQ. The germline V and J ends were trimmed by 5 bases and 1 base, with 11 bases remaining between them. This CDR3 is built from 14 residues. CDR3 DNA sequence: TGTGCCAGCAGCCCGCCAGGATTTAACTATGGCTACACCTTC. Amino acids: CASSPPGFNYGYTF.

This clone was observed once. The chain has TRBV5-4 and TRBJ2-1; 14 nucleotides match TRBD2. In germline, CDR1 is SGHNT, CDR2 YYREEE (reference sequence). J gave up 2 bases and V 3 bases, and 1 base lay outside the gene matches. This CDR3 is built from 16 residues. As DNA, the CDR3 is TGTGCCAGCAGCTCGGGACTAGCGGGAGCCTACAATGAGCAGTTCTTC. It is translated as CASSSGLAGAYNEQFF.

CDR3 bases: TGTGCCAGCAGCTTACTCTCCTCGAGGGTGGAGACCCAGTACTTC. This codes for CASSLLSSRVETQYF. V is TRBV7-8 and J is TRBJ2-5; perhaps TRBD2 as D (5 bases). Germline values: CDR1 SGHVS, CDR2 FQNEAQ. V lost 2 bases and J 5 bases, leaving 15 bases between the germline ends. This CDR3 is 15 amino acids long.

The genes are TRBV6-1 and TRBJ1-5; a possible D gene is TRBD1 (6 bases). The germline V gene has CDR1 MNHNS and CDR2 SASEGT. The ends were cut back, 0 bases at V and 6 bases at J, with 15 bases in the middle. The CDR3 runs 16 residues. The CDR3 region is CASSEALGGGGQPQHF. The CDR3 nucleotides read TGTGCCAGCAGTGAAGCGCTTGGGGGGGGCGGTCAGCCCCAGCATTTT.

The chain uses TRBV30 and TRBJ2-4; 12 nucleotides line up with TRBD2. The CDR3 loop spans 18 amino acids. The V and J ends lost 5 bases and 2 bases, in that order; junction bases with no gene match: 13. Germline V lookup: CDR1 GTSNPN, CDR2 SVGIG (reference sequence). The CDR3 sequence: CAWGKGASGRGTKNIQYF. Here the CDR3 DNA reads TGTGCCTGGGGAAAAGGGGCTAGCGGGAGGGGAACCAAAAACATTCAGTACTTC. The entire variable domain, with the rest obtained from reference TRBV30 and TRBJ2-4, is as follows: SQTIHQWPATLVQPVGSPLSLECTVEGTSNPNLYWYRQAAGRGLQLLFYSVGIGQISSEVPQNLSASRPQDRQFILSSKKLLLSDSGFYLCAWGKGASGRGTKNIQYFGAGTRLSVL.

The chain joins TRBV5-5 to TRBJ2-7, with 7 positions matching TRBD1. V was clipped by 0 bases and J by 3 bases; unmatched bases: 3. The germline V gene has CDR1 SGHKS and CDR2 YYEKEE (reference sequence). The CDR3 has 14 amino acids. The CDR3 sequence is CASSLVDRNYEQYF. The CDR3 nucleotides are TGTGCCAGCAGCTTGGTGGACAGGAACTACGAGCAGTACTTC.

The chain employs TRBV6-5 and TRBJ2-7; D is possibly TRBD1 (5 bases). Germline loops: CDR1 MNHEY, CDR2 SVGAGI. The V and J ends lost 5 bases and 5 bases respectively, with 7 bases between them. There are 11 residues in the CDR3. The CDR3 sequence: CASSQGDEQYF. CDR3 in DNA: TGTGCCAGCAGTCAAGGGGACGAGCAGTACTTC.

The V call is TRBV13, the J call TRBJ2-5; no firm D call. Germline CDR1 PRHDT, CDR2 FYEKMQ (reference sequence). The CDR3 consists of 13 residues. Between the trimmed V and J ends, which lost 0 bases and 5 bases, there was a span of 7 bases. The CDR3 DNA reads TGTGCCAGCAGCTTAGGCCCTAGGGAGACCCAGTACTTC. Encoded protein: CASSLGPRETQYF.

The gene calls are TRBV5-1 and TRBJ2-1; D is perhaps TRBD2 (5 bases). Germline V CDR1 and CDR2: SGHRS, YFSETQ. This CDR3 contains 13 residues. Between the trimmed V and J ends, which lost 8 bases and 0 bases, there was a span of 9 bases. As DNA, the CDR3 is TGCGCCAGTGGACTGAGCTCCTACAATGAGCAGTTCTTC. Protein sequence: CASGLSSYNEQFF.

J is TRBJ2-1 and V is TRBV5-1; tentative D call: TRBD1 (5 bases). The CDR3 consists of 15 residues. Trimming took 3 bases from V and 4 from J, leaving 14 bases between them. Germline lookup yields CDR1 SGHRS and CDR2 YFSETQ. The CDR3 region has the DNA TGCGCCAGCAGCTCGGCAGGGTCCATTTACAATGAGCAGTTCTTC. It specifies CASSSAGSIYNEQFF.

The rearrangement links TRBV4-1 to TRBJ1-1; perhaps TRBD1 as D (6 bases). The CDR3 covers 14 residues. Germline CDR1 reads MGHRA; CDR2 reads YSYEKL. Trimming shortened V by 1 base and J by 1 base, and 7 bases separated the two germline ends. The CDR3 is CASSQVQGNTEAFF. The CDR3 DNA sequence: TGCGCCAGCAGCCAAGTACAGGGGAACACTGAAGCTTTCTTT.

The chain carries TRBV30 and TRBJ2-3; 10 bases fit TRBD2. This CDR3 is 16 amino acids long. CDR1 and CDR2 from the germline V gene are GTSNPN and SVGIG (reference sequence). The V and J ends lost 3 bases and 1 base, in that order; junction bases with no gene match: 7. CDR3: CAWRRASGRGTDTQYF. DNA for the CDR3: TGTGCCTGGAGACGGGCTAGCGGGAGAGGCACAGATACGCAGTATTTT.

This CDR3 is CASSTSGTSFRGYTF. CDR3 DNA: TGTGCCAGCAGCACCTCCGGGACATCCTTTCGGGGCTACACCTTC. The genes are TRBV9 and TRBJ1-2; tentatively, D is TRBD1 (6 bases). Germline-derived CDR1 and CDR2 are SGDLS and YYNGEE. Trimming removed 4 bases at V and 8 bases at J, with 21 bases between. This CDR3 comprises 15 residues.

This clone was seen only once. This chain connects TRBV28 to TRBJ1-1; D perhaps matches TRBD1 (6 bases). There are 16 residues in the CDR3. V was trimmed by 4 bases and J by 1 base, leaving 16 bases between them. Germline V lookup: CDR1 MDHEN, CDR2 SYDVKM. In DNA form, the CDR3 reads TGTGCCAGCAGTTCCACCTATGGGGGCCCGAACACTGAAGCTTTCTTT. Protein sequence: CASSSTYGGPNTEAFF.

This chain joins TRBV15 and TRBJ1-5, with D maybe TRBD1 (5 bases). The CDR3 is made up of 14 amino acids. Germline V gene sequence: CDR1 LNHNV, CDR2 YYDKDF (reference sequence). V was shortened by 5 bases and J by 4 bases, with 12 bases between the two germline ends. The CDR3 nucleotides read TGTGCCACCAGCTTGACGACAGATAATCAGCCCCAGCATTTT. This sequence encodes CATSLTTDNQPQHF.

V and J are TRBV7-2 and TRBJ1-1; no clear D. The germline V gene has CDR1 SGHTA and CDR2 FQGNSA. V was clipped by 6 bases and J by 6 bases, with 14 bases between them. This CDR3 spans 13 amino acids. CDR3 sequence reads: CASSTMSFSEAFF. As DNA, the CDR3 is TGTGCCAGCAGTACTATGAGTTTCTCTGAAGCTTTCTTT.

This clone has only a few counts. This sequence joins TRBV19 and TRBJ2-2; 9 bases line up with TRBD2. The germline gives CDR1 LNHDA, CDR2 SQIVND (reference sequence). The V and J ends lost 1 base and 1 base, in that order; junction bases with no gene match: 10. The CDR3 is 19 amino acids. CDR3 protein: CASSIGGLAGRKNTGELFF. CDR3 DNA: TGTGCCAGTAGTATAGGGGGCCTAGCGGGACGCAAGAACACCGGGGAGCTGTTTTTT.

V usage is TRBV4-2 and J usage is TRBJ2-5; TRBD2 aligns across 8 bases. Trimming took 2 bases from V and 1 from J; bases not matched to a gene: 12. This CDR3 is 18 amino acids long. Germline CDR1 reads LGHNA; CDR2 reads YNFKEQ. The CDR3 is CASSQLNIAGTRQETQYF. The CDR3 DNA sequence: TGTGCCAGCAGCCAACTTAACATAGCGGGAACTCGCCAAGAGACCCAGTACTTC.

The CDR3 is CASSPLRSWGESYEQYF. CDR3 nucleotide sequence: TGTGCCAGCAGCCCCCTAAGGAGCTGGGGCGAATCCTACGAGCAGTACTTC. The V and J genes are TRBV11-2 and TRBJ2-7; TRBD1 is a possible D gene (5 bases). The CDR3 contains 17 residues. Germline CDR1 SGHAT, CDR2 FQNNGV. Trimming stripped 5 bases from V and 1 base from J, with 21 bases between.

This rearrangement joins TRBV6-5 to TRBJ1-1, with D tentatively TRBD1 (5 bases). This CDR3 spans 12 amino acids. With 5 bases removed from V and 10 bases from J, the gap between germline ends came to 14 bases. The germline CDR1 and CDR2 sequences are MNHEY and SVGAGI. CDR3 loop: CASSEASGGAFF. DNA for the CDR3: TGTGCCAGCAGTGAAGCTTCCGGGGGAGCTTTCTTT.

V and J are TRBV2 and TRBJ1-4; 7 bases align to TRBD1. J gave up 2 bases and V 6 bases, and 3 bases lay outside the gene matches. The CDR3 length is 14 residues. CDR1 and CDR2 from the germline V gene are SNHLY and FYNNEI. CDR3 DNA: TGTGCCAGCAGCAAGGGACAGACTAATGAAAAACTGTTTTTT. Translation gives CASSKGQTNEKLFF.

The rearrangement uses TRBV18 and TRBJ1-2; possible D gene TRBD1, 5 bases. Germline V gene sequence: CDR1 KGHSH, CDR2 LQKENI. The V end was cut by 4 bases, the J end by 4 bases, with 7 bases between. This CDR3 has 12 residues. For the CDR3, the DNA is TGTGCCAGCTCACGGGGGGGCTATGGCTACACCTTC. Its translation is CASSRGGYGYTF.

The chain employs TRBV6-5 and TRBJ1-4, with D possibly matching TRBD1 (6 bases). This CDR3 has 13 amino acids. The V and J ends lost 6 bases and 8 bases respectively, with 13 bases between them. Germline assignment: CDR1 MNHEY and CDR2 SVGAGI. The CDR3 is CASRDSTFEKLFF. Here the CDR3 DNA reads TGTGCCAGCAGGGACAGTACTTTCGAAAAACTGTTTTTT.

This CDR3 is CASSYTGDGVEQYF. In DNA form, the CDR3 reads TGTGCCAGCAGTTACACCGGGGATGGTGTCGAGCAGTACTTC. This chain links TRBV6-5 with TRBJ2-5, with D possibly matching TRBD2 (5 bases). The DNA end favors TRBJ2-7, so the J call may be wrong. Per germline, CDR1 MNHEY and CDR2 SVGAGI. This CDR3 is 14 amino acids long.

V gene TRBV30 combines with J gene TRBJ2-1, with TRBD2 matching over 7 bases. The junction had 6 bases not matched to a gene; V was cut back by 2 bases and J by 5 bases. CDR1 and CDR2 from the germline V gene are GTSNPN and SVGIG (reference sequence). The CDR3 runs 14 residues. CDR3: CAWSTAGINNEQFF. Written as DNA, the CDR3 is TGTGCCTGGAGTACAGCGGGGATTAACAATGAGCAGTTCTTC.

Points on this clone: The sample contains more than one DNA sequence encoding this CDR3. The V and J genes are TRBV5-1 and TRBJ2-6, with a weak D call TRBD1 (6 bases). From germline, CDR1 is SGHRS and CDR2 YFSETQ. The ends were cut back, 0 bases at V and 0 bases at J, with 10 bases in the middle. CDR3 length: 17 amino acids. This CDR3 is CASSLGQESSGANVLTF. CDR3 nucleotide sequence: TGCGCCAGCAGCTTGGGACAGGAAAGCTCTGGGGCCAACGTCCTGACTTTC. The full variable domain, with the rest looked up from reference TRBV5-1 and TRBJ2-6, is KAGVTQTPRYLIKTRGQQVTLSCSPISGHRSVSWYQQTPGQGLQFLFEYFSETQRNKGNFPGRFSGRQFSNSRSEMNVSTLELGDSALYLCASSLGQESSGANVLTFGAGSRLTVL.

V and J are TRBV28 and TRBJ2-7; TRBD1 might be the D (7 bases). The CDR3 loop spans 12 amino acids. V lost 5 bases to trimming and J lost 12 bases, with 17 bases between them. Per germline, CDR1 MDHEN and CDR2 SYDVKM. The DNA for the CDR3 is TGTGCCAGCAGTCGAGGCAGGGGGGTGCCGTACTTC. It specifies CASSRGRGVPYF.